Shown below are 5 T cell receptor beta chains from a single sample sequenced in a study of T cell responses to AZD1222 COVID-19 vaccine (dated by TCRdb to the early 2020s). In light of the paper, this sample's time point label describes: baseline before first vaccination. The protocol used for the library was the immunoSEQ multiplex PCR assay. TCRdb limited this immuneACCESS table to in-frame rearrangements with V and J called. A share of clones is missing; checked studies link under half to unresolved V genes, and the rest is unexplained. Across this sample there are around 130,000 clones, with about 89% seen only once. The ten top clones hold over 5% of the sample. The source was peripheral blood, collected on day 0 of AZD1222 vaccination. These receptor sequences come from an adult in good health.

This chain connects TRBV11-3 to TRBJ2-7; possibly TRBD1 for D (6 bases). Germline V lookup: CDR1 SGHNT, CDR2 YENEEA. There are 16 residues in the CDR3. V was cut by 5 bases and J by 3 bases, with 20 bases left in between. This CDR3 is CASSQSHGTTCYEQYF. In DNA, the CDR3 is TGTGCCAGCAGCCAAAGCCACGGGACAACCTGCTACGAGCAGTACTTC.

The rearrangement uses TRBV19 and TRBJ2-1; unclear D gene. The CDR3 has 16 residues. Germline lookup yields CDR1 LNHDA and CDR2 SQIVND (reference sequence). V was cut by 10 bases and J by 7 bases, with 26 bases left in between. The CDR3 protein is CATLRTTGPFGNEQFF. The CDR3 DNA follows: TGTGCCACTTTAAGGACCACCGGGCCCTTCGGGAATGAGCAGTTCTTC.

To note about this clone: Other nucleotide sequences in the sample specify the same CDR3. This rearrangement joins TRBV3-1 (or the pseudogene TRBV3-2) to TRBJ1-1, with D possibly being TRBD1 (5 bases). The CDR3 length is 15 residues. The germline V gene has CDR1 LGHDT and CDR2 YNNKEL (reference sequence). V shed 1 base and J shed 2 bases, with 11 bases lying between them. In DNA, the CDR3 is TGTGCCAGCAGCCAAGTTTCAGGGAGCAACACTGAAGCTTTCTTT. It encodes CASSQVSGSNTEAFF.

This sequence joins TRBV10-3 and TRBJ1-2, with 9 bases lining up with TRBD1. The CDR3 loop spans 14 amino acids. The germline V gene has CDR1 ENHRY and CDR2 SYGVKD. J lost 7 bases, V lost 8 bases, and 11 bases had no gene match. This CDR3 reads CAIGRDRDRSGYTF. Here the CDR3 DNA reads TGTGCCATCGGCCGGGACAGGGATCGTTCTGGCTACACCTTC.

The V call is TRBV19, the J call TRBJ2-3, with a possible D match to TRBD1 (5 bases). CDR1 is LNHDA and CDR2 is SQIVND in the germline V gene (reference sequence). V gave up 5 bases and J gave up 1 base, with 10 bases separating them. The CDR3 loop spans 14 amino acids. CDR3 amino acids: CASSAVGGTDTQYF. CDR3 bases: TGTGCCAGTAGTGCGGTAGGGGGCACAGATACGCAGTATTTT.